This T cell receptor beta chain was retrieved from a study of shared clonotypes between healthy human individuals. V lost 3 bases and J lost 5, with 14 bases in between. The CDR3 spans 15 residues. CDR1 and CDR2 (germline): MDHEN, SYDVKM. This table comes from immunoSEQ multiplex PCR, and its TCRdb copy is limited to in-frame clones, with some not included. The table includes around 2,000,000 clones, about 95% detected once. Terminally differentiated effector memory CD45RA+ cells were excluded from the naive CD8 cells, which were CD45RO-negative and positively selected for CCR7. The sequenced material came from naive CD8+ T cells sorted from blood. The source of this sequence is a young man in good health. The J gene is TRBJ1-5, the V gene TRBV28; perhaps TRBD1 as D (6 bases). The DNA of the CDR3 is TGTGCCAGCAGTTTTTTCGGAGGGGGAGATCAGCCCCAGCATTTT. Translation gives CASSFFGGGDQPQHF.